This T cell receptor beta chain was sequenced for a study of blood T cell repertoires in COVID-19 (dated by TCRdb to 2018 to 2021). Context from the whole study: Samples covering the acute and convalescent phases of COVID-19 were provided by collaborators in the United States, Italy and Spain. The material from the prospective study consisted of cDNA or gDNA derived from T cells, B-cell-depleted T cells, or PBMCs. The dataset comprised deeply sampled blood TCRbeta repertoires from subjects exposed to, actively infected with, or recovered from COVID-19. The repertoires were released in a freely available public database intended as a resource for research on the immune response to SARS-CoV-2. The samples were drawn from two sources: the first 160 participants of the ongoing ImmuneRACE study, and about 1,300 subjects contributed by 6 global collaborators. Sample metadata almost always included a de-identified subject ID, COVID-19 status, age in years and sex. Where available, HLA class I and class II types were taken from metadata supplied by the sample provider and were not determined by assay-based typing.

The V end gives up 1 base and the J end 5 bases, leaving 14 bases in the junction not matched to a gene. The CDR3 numbers 17 residues from cysteine through phenylalanine. Of all the DNA, just the CDR3 is kept, 51 bases in frame from base 1. CDR1 and CDR2, looked up from the germline V gene, are SGHTA and FQGNSA. TCRbeta CDR3 regions were amplified from genomic DNA by means of the immunoSEQ Assay, a bias-controlled multiplex PCR. From the authors' description of their analysis: Nucleated cell counts per sample were estimated from amplification of reference gene primers within the assay. To quantify the absolute abundance of each unique TCRbeta CDR3 rearrangement, sequence reads were collapsed and filtered. For each sample, productive Simpson clonality was calculated by taking the square root of Simpson's diversity index across productive rearrangements. As stored in TCRdb, this immuneACCESS dataset retains in-frame rearrangements with V and J assigned. A fraction of the clones does not appear; measured against another copy, unresolved V genes explain less than half of the discrepancy, and the remainder lacks a known reason. D and trimming were read from the DNA, whereas the V and J calls and clone size are those reported in that table. For this sample there are 200,000 to 250,000 clones; 82% appear just once. The ten biggest clones cover 3% to 3.5% of the sample.

A note on this clone: It has no known antigen specificity. Base qualities are not at hand, and no much larger clone is one base apart.

The investigation overall reported the following: Clinical and demographic metadata were provided uncurated, with the amount varying by source and participant.

Participants in the prospective study were enrolled through a virtual design, were aged roughly 18 to 90 years, and lived in under 25 United States geographic areas. To assign participants to cohorts, the prospective study relied on clinical history that participants themselves reported in a screening survey and a study questionnaire. ImmuneRACE Cohort 3 recovered participants were defined by two consecutive negative NP/OP PCR tests, healthcare professional clearance, or symptom resolution. In the prospective study, mobile phlebotomists collected whole blood, serum and a nasopharyngeal or oropharyngeal swab from each participant. Over a roughly 2-month period, participants in the prospective study had the option of providing additional blood draws and questionnaires. Prospective study blood samples were shipped either frozen or at room temperature before DNA extraction.

The clonotype was recovered from a woman aged 55-69 years who had recovered from COVID-19. Sequenced material: PBMCs or T cells enriched from blood (not recorded which). The chain is made from TRBV7-2 and TRBJ2-7; TRBD2 fits 7 bases in the junction. This receptor has the CDR3 CASSLDLGGSPVDEQYF. The DNA sequence reads TGTGCCAGCAGCTTAGACCTCGGCGGGAGTCCAGTCGACGAGCAGTACTTC.